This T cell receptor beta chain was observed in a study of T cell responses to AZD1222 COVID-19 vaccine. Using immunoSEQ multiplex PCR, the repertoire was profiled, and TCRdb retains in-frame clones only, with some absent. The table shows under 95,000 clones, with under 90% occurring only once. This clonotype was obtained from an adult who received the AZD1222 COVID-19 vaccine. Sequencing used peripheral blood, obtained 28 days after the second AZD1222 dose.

CDR3 DNA sequence: TGTGCCAGCAGTTTACCGGGTCTGAACACCGGGGAGCTGTTTTTT. Its protein product is CASSLPGLNTGELFF. The V gene is TRBV6-6, the J gene TRBJ2-2; no reliable D call. The germline V gene encodes CDR1 MNHNY and CDR2 SVGAGI (reference sequence). CDR3 length equals 15 residues. V was trimmed by 4 bases and J by 1 base, leaving 10 bases between them.